The present entry profiles one TCR beta chain with its context. It was with 60 Vbeta and 13 Jbeta primers that the PCR ran. Generated by immunoSEQ multiplex PCR, the TCRdb table keeps only in-frame clones and is missing some. The repertoire consists of 200,000 or so clones, with approximately 85% occurring once and the leading ten covering roughly 0.75%. This sample stems from a study of cytomegalovirus exposure and HLA in healthy donors. There are 14 residues in the CDR3. V shed 5 bases and J shed 1 base, with 12 bases lying between them. Germline CDR1 KGHSH, CDR2 LQKENI. V usage is TRBV18 and J usage is TRBJ2-7; D perhaps matches TRBD1 (6 bases). Sequenced sample: PBMCs. The sequence was obtained from a woman between 18 and 30 years old in good health and CMV-seronegative. The CDR3, as DNA: TGTGCCAGCTCAGCTGACAGGAAATCCTACGAGCAGTACTTC. It codes for CASSADRKSYEQYF.